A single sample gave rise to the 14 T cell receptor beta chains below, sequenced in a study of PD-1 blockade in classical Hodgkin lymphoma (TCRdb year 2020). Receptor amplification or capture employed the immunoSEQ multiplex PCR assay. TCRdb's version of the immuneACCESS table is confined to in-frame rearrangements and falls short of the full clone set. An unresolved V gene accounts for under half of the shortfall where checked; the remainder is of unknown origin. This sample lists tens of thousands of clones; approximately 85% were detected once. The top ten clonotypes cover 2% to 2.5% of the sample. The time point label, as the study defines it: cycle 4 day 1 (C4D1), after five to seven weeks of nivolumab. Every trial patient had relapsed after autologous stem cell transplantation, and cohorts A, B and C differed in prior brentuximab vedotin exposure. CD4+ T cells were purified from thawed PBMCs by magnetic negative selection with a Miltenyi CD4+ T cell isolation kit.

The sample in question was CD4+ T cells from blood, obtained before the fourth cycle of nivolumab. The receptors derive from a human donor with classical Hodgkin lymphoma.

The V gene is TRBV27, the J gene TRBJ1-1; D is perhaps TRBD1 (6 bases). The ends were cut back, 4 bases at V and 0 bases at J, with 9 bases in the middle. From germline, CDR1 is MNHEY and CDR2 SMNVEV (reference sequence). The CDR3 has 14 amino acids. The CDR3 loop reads CASSSGQLNTEAFF. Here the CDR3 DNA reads TGTGCCAGCAGTTCCGGACAGCTGAACACTGAAGCTTTCTTT.

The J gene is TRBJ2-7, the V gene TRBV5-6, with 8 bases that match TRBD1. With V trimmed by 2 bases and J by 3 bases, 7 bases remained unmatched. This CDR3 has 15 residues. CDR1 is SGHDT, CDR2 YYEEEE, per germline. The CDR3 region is CASSFDRGPYYEQYF. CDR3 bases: TGTGCCAGCAGCTTCGACAGGGGCCCTTACTACGAGCAGTACTTC. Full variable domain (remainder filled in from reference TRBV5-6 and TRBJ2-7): DAGVTQSPTHLIKTRGQQVTLRCSPKSGHDTVSWYQQALGQGPQFIFQYYEEEERQRGNFPDRFSGHQFPNYSSELNVNALLLGDSALYLCASSFDRGPYYEQYFGPGTRLTVT.

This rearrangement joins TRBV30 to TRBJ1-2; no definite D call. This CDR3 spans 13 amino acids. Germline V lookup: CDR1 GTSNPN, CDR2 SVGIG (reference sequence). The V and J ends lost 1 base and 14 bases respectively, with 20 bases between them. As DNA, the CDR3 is TGTGCCTGGAGTGGAGGTCTGTCGGACTCCAGGACCTTC. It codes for CAWSGGLSDSRTF.

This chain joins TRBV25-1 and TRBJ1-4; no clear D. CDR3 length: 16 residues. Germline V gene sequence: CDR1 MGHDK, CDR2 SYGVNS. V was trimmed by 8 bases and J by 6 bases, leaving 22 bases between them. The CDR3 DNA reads TGTGCCAGCTCCCACGAAACCAAAAACCGGGATGAAAAACTGTTTTTT. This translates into CASSHETKNRDEKLFF.

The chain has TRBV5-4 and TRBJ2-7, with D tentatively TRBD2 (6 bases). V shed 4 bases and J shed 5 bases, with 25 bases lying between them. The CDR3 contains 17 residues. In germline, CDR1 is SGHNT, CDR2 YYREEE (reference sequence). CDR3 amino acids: CASSVRLGRRRDNEQYF. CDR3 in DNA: TGTGCCAGCAGCGTTCGGTTGGGGCGCCGGAGGGATAACGAGCAGTACTTC.

The CDR3 coding sequence is TGTGCCAGCAGCTGGACAGGTCGTGATACGCAGTATTTT. It yields the protein CASSWTGRDTQYF. This sequence joins TRBV6-6 and TRBJ2-3, with TRBD1 matching 7 bases. Germline V gene data show CDR1 as MNHNY and CDR2 as SVGAGI (reference sequence). The CDR3 contains 13 residues. Trimming took 6 bases from V and 6 from J; bases not matched to a gene: 6.

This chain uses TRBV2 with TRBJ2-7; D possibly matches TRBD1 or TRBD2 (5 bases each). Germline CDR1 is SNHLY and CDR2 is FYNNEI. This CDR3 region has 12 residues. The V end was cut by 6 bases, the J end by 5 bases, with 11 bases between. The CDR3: CASSGDGDEQYF. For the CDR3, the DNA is TGTGCCAGCAGCGGGGACGGAGACGAGCAGTACTTC. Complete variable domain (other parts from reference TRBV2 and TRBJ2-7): EPEVTQTPSHQVTQMGQEVILRCVPISNHLYFYWYRQILGQKVEFLVSFYNNEISEKSEIFDDQFSVERPDGSNFTLKIRSTKLEDSAMYFCASSGDGDEQYFGPGTRLTVT.

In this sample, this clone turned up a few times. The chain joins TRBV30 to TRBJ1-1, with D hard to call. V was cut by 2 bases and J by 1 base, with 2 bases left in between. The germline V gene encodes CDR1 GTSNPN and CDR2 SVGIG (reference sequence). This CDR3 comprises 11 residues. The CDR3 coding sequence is TGTGCCTGGAGTAGGAACACTGAAGCTTTCTTT. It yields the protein CAWSRNTEAFF. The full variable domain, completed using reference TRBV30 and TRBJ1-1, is SQTIHQWPATLVQPVGSPLSLECTVEGTSNPNLYWYRQAAGRGLQLLFYSVGIGQISSEVPQNLSASRPQDRQFILSSKKLLLSDSGFYLCAWSRNTEAFFGQGTRLTVV.

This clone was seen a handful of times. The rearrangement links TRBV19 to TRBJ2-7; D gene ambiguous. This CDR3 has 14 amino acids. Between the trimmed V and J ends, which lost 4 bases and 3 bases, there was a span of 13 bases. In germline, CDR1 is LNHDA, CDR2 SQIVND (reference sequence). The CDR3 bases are TGTGCCAGTAGTAGGGCAGGTCATGACTACGAGCAGTACTTC. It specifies CASSRAGHDYEQYF.

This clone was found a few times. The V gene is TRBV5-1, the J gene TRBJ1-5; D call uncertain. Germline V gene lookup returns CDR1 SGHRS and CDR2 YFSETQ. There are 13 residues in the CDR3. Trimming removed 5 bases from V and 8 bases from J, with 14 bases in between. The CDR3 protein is CASRDFDEEPQHF. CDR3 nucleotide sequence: TGCGCCAGCAGGGATTTTGACGAGGAGCCCCAGCATTTT.

CDR3 sequence: CASSRLAGDSEQYF. Written as DNA, the CDR3 is TGTGCCAGCAGCAGACTAGCGGGAGATAGCGAGCAGTACTTC. The rearrangement uses TRBV2 and TRBJ2-7; 12 positions match TRBD2. Germline CDR1 is SNHLY and CDR2 is FYNNEI. V lost 6 bases to trimming and J lost 6 bases; unmatched junction nucleotides: 6. The CDR3 totals 14 residues.

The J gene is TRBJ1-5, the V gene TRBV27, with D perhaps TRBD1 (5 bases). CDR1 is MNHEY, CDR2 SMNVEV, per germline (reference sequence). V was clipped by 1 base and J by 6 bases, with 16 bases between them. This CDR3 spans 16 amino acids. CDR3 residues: CASSLWGAGQGQPQHF. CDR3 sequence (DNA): TGTGCCAGCAGTTTATGGGGTGCGGGGCAGGGTCAGCCCCAGCATTTT.

The CDR3 protein is CASSSGIAGGRWNTGELFF. The CDR3 DNA reads TGTGCCAGTAGTAGCGGTATAGCGGGAGGCAGGTGGAACACCGGGGAGCTGTTTTTT. The V and J genes are TRBV19 and TRBJ2-2; 10 nucleotides line up with TRBD2. V trimming: 4 bases; J trimming: 1 base; junction bases outside the gene matches: 12. The CDR3 is 19 residues long. CDR1 is LNHDA and CDR2 is SQIVND in the germline V gene (reference sequence).

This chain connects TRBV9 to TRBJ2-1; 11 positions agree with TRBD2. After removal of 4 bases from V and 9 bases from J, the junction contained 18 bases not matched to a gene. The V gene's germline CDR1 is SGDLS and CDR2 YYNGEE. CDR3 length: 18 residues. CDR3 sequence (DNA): TGTGCCAGCAGCCCTGGATCTGGGGTTAGCGGGAGGGTTAGTGAGCAGTTCTTC. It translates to CASSPGSGVSGRVSEQFF.